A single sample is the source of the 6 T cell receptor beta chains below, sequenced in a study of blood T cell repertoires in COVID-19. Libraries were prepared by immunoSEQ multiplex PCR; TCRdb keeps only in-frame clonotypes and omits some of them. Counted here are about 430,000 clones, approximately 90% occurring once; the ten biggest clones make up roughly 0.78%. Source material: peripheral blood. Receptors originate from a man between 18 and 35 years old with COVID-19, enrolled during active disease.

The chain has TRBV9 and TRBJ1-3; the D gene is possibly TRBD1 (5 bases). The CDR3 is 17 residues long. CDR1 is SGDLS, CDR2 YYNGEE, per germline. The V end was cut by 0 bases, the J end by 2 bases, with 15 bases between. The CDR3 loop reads CASSVAWGKIPGNTIYF. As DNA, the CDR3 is TGTGCCAGCAGCGTAGCTTGGGGCAAGATCCCTGGAAACACCATATATTTT.

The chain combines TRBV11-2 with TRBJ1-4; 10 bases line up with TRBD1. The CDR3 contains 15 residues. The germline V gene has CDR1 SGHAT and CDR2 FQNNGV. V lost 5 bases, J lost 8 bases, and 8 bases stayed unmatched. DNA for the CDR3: TGTGCCAGCAGCATCGGGGACAGGGGTGGGGAAAAACTGTTTTTT. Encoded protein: CASSIGDRGGEKLFF.

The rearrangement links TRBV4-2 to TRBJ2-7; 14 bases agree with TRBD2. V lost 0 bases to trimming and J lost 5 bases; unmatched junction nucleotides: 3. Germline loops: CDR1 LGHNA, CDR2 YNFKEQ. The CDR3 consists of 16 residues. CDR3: CASSQEGLAGGNEQYF. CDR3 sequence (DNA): TGTGCCAGCAGCCAAGAAGGACTAGCGGGAGGTAACGAGCAGTACTTC.

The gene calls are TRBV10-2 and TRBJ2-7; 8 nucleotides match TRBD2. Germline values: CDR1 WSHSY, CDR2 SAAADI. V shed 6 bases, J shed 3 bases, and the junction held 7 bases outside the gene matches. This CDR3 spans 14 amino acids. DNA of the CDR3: TGCGCCAGCAGAGTCTTAGCGGGAAACTACGAGCAGTACTTC. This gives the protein CASRVLAGNYEQYF.

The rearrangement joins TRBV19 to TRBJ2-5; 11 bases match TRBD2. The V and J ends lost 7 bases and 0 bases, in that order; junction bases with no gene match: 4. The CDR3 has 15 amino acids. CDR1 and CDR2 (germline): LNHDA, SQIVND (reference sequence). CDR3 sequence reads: CASNPSGRHQETQYF. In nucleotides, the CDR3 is TGTGCCAGTAATCCTAGCGGGAGGCACCAAGAGACCCAGTACTTC.

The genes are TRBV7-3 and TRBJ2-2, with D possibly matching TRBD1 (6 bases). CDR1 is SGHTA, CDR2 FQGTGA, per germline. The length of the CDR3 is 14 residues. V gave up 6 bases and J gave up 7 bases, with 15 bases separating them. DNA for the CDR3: TGTGCCAGCAGAGCGCAGGGGTTGGTCGGGGAGCTGTTTTTT. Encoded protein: CASRAQGLVGELFF.